This T cell receptor (beta chain) is from a study of spatial heterogeneity in lung cancer. Study as a whole: Each unique TCR and UMI combination was seen more than ten times on average in raw reads.

This CDR3 is built from 16 residues. Germline-derived CDR1 and CDR2 are SNHLY and FYNNEI. The V end was cut by 7 bases, the J end by 7 bases, with 26 bases between. Findings and limits, study-wide: Tumor mutation counts were tracked by expanded intratumoral alpha and beta TCR counts.

The time point is: sample taken at primary tumor resection. The donors, around 72 patients with untreated early-stage non-small cell lung cancer, provided the samples. Sequencing covered unsorted whole RNA taken from tumor, nontumor lung or frozen PBMC. Single TCR cDNA molecules each had their own unique molecular identifier. TCRdb recomputed calls from the 5' RACE reads with MiXCR, one row per CDR3 protein. This table has some 14,000 distinct CDR3 sequences, approximately 5.4% appearing once. This clonotype was observed at least ten times. Its antigen is unidentified. The chain employs TRBV2 and TRBJ2-7, with D perhaps TRBD2 (5 bases). Specimen: lung tumor tissue, collected at surgery. The source is a female donor with early-stage non-small cell lung cancer. For the CDR3, the DNA is TGTGCCAGCACCGCCTCGGCCATGCTAGCCGGGGAGGAGCAGTACTTC. This codes for CASTASAMLAGEEQYF.